These 7 T cell receptor beta chains originate from one sample sequenced in a study of OX40 agonist ivuxolimab in advanced cancers. Some clones are missing from TCRdb's copy, which holds only in-frame ones; the method was immunoSEQ multiplex PCR. This table has 35,000 to 40,000 clones, about 82% appearing once. The sequences come from CD4+ or CD8+ T cells sorted from blood, collected in a trial of the OX40 agonist ivuxolimab. The receptors come from an adult with an advanced solid tumor such as melanoma, head and neck, liver or kidney cancer.

The chain combines TRBV11-2 with TRBJ1-2; perhaps TRBD1 as D (5 bases). Germline V gene lookup returns CDR1 SGHAT and CDR2 FQNNGV. The CDR3 runs 15 residues. Trimming cost V 1 base and J 6 bases, with 15 bases left between them. The CDR3 DNA reads TGTGCCAGCAGCTTAGTTGGCAGGGTAGACAATGGCTACACCTTC. This gives the protein CASSLVGRVDNGYTF.

The J gene is TRBJ1-4, the V gene TRBV2, with D perhaps TRBD1 (6 bases). V shed 0 bases and J shed 7 bases, with 9 bases lying between them. Germline CDR1 reads SNHLY; CDR2 reads FYNNEI. The length of the CDR3 is 14 residues. CDR3 nucleotide sequence: TGTGCCAGCAGTGAAGCGGACAGACGTGAAAAACTGTTTTTT. Its translation: CASSEADRREKLFF. The complete variable domain, with remaining parts taken from reference TRBV2 and TRBJ1-4, reads EPEVTQTPSHQVTQMGQEVILRCVPISNHLYFYWYRQILGQKVEFLVSFYNNEISEKSEIFDDQFSVERPDGSNFTLKIRSTKLEDSAMYFCASSEADRREKLFFGSGTQLSVL.

This clone was counted a single time. CDR3: CASSDRSYGYTF. The CDR3 nucleotides are TGTGCCAGCAGTGACAGGAGCTATGGCTACACCTTC. The V call is TRBV6-1, the J call TRBJ1-2; no clear D. With 3 bases removed from V and 4 bases from J, the gap between germline ends came to 6 bases. The CDR3 totals 12 residues. Looked up from germline, CDR1 is MNHNS and CDR2 is SASEGT.

The V gene is TRBV19, the J gene TRBJ2-1; 9 positions match TRBD2. J lost 7 bases, V lost 7 bases, and 8 bases had no gene match. The CDR3 runs to 14 residues. The germline CDR1 and CDR2 sequences are LNHDA and SQIVND (reference sequence). DNA of the CDR3: TGTGCCAGTACTCAGCGGGGGGTAAGAAATGAGCAGTTCTTC. This encodes CASTQRGVRNEQFF.

This clone was observed many times. The rearrangement joins TRBV7-7 to TRBJ2-2; D unclear. There are 13 residues in the CDR3. V was shortened by 2 bases and J by 3 bases, with 4 bases between the two germline ends. The germline CDR1 and CDR2 sequences are SSHAT and FNYEAQ (reference sequence). The CDR3 nucleotides read TGTGCCAGCAGCTTAAGGGACACCGGGGAGCTGTTTTTT. As protein: CASSLRDTGELFF.

The rearrangement joins TRBV11-2 to TRBJ2-7; TRBD1 aligns across 9 bases. Trimming cost V 5 bases and J 4 bases; bases outside gene matches: 9. The CDR3 totals 15 residues. Germline lookup yields CDR1 SGHAT and CDR2 FQNNGV. The CDR3 DNA is TGTGCCAGCAGCACAGGACAGGGGTGGATATACGAGCAGTACTTC. As protein: CASSTGQGWIYEQYF.

There are a few counts of this clone. This rearrangement joins TRBV7-9 to TRBJ1-2; 7 bases are shared with TRBD1. CDR1 and CDR2 from the germline V gene are SEHNR and FQNEAQ (reference sequence). The CDR3 has 14 amino acids. In DNA, the CDR3 is TGTCCCGACCCCCACAGGGGCTTGAACTATGGCTACACCTTC. As protein: CPDPHRGLNYGYTF.